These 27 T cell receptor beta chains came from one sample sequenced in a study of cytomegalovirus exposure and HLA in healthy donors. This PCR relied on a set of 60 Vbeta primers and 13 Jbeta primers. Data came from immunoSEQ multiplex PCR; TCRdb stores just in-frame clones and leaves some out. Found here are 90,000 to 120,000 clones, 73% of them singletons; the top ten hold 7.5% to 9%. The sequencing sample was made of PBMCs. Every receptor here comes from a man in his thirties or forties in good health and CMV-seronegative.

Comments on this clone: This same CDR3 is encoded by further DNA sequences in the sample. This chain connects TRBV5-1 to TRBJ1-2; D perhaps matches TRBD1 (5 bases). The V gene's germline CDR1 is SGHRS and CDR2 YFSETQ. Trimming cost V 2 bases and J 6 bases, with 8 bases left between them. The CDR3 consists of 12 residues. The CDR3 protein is CASSFGGDGYTF. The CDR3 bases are TGCGCCAGCAGCTTCGGAGGGGATGGCTACACCTTC.

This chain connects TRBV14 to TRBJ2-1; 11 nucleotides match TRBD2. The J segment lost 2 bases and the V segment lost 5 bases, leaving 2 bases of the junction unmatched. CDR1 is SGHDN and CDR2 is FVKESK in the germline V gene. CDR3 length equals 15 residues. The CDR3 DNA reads TGTGCCAGCAGCGAGGGACTAGCGGCCTACAATGAGCAGTTCTTC. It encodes CASSEGLAAYNEQFF. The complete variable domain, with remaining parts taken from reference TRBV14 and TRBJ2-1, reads EAGVTQFPSHSVIEKGQTVTLRCDPISGHDNLYWYRRVMGKEIKFLLHFVKESKQDESGMPNNRFLAERTGGTYSTLKVQPAELEDSGVYFCASSEGLAAYNEQFFGPGTRLTVL.

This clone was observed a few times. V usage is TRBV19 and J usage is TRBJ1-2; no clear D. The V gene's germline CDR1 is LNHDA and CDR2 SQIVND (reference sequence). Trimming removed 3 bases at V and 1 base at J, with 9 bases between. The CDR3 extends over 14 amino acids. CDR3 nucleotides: TGTGCCAGTAGTATCCAGGCAGATAACTATGGCTACACCTTC. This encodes CASSIQADNYGYTF.

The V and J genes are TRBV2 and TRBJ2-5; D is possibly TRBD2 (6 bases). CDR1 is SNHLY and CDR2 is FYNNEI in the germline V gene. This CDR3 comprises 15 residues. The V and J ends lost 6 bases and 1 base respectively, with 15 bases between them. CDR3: CASRGGRNTQETQYF. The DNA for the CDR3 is TGTGCCAGCAGGGGGGGACGGAACACCCAAGAGACCCAGTACTTC.

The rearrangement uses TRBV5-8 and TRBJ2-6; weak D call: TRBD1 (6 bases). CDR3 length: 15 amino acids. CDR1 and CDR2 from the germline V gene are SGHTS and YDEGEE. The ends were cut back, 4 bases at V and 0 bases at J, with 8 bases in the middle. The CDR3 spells CASSPDSSGANVLTF. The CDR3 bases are TGTGCCAGCAGCCCGGACAGCTCTGGGGCCAACGTCCTGACTTTC. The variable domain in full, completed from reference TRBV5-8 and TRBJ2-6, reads EAGVTQSPTHLIKTRGQQATLRCSPISGHTSVYWYQQALGLGLQFLLWYDEGEERNRGNFPPRFSGRQFPNYSSELNVNALELEDSALYLCASSPDSSGANVLTFGAGSRLTVL.

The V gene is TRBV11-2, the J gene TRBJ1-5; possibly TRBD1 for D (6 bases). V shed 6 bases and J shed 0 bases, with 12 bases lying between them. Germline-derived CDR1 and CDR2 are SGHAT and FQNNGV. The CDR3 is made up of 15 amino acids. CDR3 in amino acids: CASRPDRSSNQPQHF. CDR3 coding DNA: TGTGCCAGCAGACCCGACAGGAGTAGCAATCAGCCCCAGCATTTT.

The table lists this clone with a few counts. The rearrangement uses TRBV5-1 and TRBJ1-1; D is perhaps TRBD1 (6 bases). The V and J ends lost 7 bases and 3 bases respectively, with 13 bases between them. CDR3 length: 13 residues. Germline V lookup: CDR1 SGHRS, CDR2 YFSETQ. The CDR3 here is CASVATGHTEAFF. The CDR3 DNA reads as TGCGCCAGCGTCGCGACAGGACACACTGAAGCTTTCTTT. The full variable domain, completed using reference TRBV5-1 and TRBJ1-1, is KAGVTQTPRYLIKTRGQQVTLSCSPISGHRSVSWYQQTPGQGLQFLFEYFSETQRNKGNFPGRFSGRQFSNSRSEMNVSTLELGDSALYLCASVATGHTEAFFGQGTRLTVV.

CDR3 region: CASSDRTGVAQETQYF. CDR3 coding DNA: TGTGCCAGCAGTGATCGGACAGGGGTTGCCCAAGAGACCCAGTACTTC. The chain links TRBV6-1 to TRBJ2-5, with 9 bases aligning to TRBD1. The CDR3 is 16 residues long. Per the germline V gene, CDR1 is MNHNS and CDR2 is SASEGT. The J segment lost 1 base and the V segment lost 3 bases, leaving 6 bases of the junction unmatched.

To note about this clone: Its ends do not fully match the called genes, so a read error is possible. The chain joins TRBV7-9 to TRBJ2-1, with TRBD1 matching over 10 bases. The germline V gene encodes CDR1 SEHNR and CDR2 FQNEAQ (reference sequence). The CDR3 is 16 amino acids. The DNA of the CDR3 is TGTGCCAGCAGCGTAGCCGGGACAGGGGCATACAATGAGCAGTTCTTC. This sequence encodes CASSVAGTGAYNEQFF.

In DNA form, the CDR3 reads TGTGCCAGCAGCTTAGAAGGCGGGGTAGCTGAGCAGTTCTTC. This translates into CASSLEGGVAEQFF. The J gene is TRBJ2-1, the V gene TRBV7-8; D might be TRBD2 (6 bases). V lost 1 base to trimming and J lost 9 bases, with 13 bases between them. This CDR3 has 14 residues. Looked up from germline, CDR1 is SGHVS and CDR2 is FQNEAQ. Looking up the rest from reference TRBV7-8 and TRBJ2-1 gives the full variable domain: GAGVSQSPRYKVAKRGQDVALRCDPISGHVSLFWYQQALGQGPEFLTYFQNEAQLDKSGLPSDRFFAERPEGSVSTLKIQRTQQEDSAVYLCASSLEGGVAEQFFGPGTRLTVL.

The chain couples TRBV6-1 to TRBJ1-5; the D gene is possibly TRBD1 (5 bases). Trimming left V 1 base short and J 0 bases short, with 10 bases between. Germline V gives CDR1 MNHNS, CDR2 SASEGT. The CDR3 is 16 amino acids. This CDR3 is CASSEGGRYSNQPQHF. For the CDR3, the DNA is TGTGCCAGCAGTGAAGGGGGCAGATATAGCAATCAGCCCCAGCATTTT.

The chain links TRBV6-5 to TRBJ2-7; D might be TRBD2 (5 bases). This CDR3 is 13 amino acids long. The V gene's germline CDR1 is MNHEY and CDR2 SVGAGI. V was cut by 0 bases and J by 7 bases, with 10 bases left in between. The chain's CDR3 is CASSYSAPGEQYF. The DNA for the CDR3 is TGTGCCAGCAGTTACTCGGCCCCGGGGGAGCAGTACTTC.

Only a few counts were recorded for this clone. The CDR3 bases are TGTGCCAGCAGTCCCCGACTAGCCCGCGTCGACACCGGGGAGCTGTTTTTT. Protein product: CASSPRLARVDTGELFF. The chain joins TRBV27 to TRBJ2-2; 7 bases fit TRBD2. CDR1 and CDR2 from the germline V gene are MNHEY and SMNVEV (reference sequence). The CDR3 has 17 residues. V lost 5 bases and J lost 3; bases outside the gene matches: 12.

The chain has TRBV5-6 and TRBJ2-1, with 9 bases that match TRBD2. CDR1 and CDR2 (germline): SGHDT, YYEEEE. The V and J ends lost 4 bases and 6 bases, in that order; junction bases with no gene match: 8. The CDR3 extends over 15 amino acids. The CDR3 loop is CASSRLLAGVNEQFF. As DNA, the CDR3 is TGTGCCAGCAGCAGGTTGTTAGCGGGAGTCAATGAGCAGTTCTTC.

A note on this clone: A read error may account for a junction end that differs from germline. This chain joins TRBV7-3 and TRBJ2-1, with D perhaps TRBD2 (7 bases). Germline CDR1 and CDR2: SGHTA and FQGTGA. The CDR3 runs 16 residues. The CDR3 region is CSSSPRVGGGFNEQFF. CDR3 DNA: TGTTCCAGCAGCCCCCGAGTCGGCGGGGGCTTCAATGAGCAGTTCTTC. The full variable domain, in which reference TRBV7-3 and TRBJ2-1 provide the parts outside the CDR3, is GAGVSQTPSNKVTEKGKYVELRCDPISGHTALYWYRQSLGQGPEFLIYFQGTGAADDSGLPNDRFFAVRPEGSVSTLKIQRTERGDSAVYLCSSSPRVGGGFNEQFFGPGTRLTVL.

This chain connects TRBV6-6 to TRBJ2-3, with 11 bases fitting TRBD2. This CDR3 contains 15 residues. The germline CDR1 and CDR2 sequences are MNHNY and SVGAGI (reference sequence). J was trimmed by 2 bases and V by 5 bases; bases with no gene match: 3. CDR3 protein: CASSVGLAVTDTQYF. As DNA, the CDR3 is TGTGCCAGCAGTGTGGGACTAGCGGTCACAGATACGCAGTATTTT.

The CDR3 reads CASSLDGRVYNEQFF. CDR3 DNA: TGTGCCAGCAGCTTAGACGGCAGGGTATACAATGAGCAGTTCTTC. The chain couples TRBV7-3 to TRBJ2-1, with TRBD1 as a possible D gene (5 bases). The V end lost 2 bases, the J end lost 4 bases, and 12 bases lay between the germline ends. The CDR3 contains 15 residues. From germline, CDR1 is SGHTA and CDR2 FQGTGA.

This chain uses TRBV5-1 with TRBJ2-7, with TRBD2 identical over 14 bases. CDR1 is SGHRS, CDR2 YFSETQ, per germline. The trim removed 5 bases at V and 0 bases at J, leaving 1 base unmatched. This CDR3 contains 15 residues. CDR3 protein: CASRTSGGASYEQYF. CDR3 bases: TGCGCCAGCAGGACTAGCGGGGGGGCCTCCTACGAGCAGTACTTC.

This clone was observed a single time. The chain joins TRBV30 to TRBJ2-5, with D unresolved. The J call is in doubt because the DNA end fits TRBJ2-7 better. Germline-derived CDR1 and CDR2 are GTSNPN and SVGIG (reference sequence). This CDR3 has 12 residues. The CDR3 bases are TGTGCCTGGAGCGCTCTAGTCCACGAGCAGTACTTC. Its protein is CAWSALVHEQYF.

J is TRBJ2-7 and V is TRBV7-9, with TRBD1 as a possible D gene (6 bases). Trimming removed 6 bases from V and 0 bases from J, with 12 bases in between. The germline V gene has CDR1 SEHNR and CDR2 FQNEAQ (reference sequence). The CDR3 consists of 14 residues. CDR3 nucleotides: TGTGCCAGCAGGCGGACAGACCTCTCCTACGAGCAGTACTTC. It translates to CASRRTDLSYEQYF.

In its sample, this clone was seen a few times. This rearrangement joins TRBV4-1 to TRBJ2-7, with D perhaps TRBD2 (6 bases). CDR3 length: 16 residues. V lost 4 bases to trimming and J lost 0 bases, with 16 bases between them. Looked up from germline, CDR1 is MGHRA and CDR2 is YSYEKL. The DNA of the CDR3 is TGCGCCAGCAGCCTCGGCCGGGACTCAAGCTCCTACGAGCAGTACTTC. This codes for CASSLGRDSSSYEQYF.

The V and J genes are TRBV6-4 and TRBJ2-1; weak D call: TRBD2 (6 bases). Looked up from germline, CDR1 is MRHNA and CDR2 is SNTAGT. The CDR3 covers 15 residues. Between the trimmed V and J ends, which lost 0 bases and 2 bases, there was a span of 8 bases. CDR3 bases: TGTGCCAGCAGTGACTCGGGGGGACCCTACAATGAGCAGTTCTTC. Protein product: CASSDSGGPYNEQFF.

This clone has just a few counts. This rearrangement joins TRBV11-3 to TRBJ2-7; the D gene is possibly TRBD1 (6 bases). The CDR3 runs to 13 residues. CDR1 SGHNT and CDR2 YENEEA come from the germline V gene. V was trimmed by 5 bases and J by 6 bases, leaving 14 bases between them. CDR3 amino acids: CASSIGVRGEQYF. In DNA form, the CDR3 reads TGTGCCAGCAGCATCGGGGTCAGGGGCGAGCAGTACTTC.

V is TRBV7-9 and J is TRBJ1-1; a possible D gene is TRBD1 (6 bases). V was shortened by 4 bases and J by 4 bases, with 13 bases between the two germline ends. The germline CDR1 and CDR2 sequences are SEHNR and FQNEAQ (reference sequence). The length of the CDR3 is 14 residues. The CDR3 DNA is TGTGCCAGCAGCTCACAGGGATCTGCCACTGAAGCTTTCTTT. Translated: CASSSQGSATEAFF.

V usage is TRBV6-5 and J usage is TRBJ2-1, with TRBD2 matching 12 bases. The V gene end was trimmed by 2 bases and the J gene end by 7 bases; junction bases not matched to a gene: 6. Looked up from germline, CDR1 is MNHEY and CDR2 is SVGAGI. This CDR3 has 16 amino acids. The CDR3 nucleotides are TGTGCCAGCAGTTACCTTACTAGCGGGGGGCGGAATGAGCAGTTCTTC. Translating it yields CASSYLTSGGRNEQFF.

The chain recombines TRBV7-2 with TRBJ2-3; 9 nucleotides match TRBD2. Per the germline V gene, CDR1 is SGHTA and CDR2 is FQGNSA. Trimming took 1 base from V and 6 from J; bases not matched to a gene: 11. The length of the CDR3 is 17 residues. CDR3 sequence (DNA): TGTGCCAGCAGCTTAGGGCGGGTAGCGGGAGCATTTGATACGCAGTATTTT. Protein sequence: CASSLGRVAGAFDTQYF. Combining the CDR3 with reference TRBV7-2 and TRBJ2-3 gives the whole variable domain GAGVSQSPSNKVTEKGKDVELRCDPISGHTALYWYRQSLGQGLEFLIYFQGNSAPDKSGLPSDRFSAERTGGSVSTLTIQRTQQEDSAVYLCASSLGRVAGAFDTQYFGPGTRLTVL.

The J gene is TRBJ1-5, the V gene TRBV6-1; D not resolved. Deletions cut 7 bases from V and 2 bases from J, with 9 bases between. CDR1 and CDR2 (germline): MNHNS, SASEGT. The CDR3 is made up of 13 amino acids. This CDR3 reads CASIEEGNQPQHF. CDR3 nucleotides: TGTGCCAGCATTGAGGAGGGCAATCAGCCCCAGCATTTT.